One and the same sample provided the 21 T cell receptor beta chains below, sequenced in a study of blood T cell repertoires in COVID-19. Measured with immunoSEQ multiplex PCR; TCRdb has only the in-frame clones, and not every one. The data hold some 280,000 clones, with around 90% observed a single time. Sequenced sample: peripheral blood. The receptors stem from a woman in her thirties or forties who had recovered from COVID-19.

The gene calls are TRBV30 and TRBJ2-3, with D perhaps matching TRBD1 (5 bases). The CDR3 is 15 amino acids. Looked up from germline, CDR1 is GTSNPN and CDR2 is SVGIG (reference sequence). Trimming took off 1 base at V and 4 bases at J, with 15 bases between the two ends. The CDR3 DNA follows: TGTGCCTGGAGTGGAAGGGTAGGGGTCGCAGATACGCAGTATTTT. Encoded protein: CAWSGRVGVADTQYF.

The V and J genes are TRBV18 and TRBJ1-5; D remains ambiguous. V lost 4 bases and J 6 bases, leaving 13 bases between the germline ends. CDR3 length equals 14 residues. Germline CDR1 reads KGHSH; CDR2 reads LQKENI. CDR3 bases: TGTGCCAGCTCACAGACCGAGGTTAGTCAGCCCCAGCATTTT. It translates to CASSQTEVSQPQHF.

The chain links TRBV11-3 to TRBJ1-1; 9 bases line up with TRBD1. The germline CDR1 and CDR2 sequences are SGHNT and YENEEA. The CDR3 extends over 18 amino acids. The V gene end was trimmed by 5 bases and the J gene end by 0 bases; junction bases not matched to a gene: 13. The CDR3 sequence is CASSQRQGGSWMNTEAFF. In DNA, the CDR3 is TGTGCCAGCAGCCAGAGACAGGGGGGGTCTTGGATGAACACTGAAGCTTTCTTT.

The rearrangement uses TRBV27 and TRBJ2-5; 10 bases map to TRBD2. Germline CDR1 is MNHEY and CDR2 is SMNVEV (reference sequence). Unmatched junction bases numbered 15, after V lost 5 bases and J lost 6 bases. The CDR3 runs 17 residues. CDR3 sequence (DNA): TGTGCCAGCAGTCCTAGCCGGGGGCTAGCGGGAGCACAGACCCAGTACTTC. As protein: CASSPSRGLAGAQTQYF.

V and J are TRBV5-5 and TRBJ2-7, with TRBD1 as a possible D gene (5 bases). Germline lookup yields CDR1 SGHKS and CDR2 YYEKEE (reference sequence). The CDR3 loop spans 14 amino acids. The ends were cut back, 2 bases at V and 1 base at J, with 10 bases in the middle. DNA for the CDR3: TGTGCCAGCAGCTTCCCGGCAGGGTCCTACGAGCAGTACTTC. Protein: CASSFPAGSYEQYF.

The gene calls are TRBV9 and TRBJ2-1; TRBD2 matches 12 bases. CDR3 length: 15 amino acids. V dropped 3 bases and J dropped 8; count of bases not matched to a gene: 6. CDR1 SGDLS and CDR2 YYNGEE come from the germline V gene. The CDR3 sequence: CASSATSGRFHEQFF. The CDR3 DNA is TGTGCCAGCAGCGCGACTAGCGGGAGATTCCATGAGCAGTTCTTC.

The CDR3 protein is CASSQGIRLLAGVGDEQYF. The CDR3 DNA reads as TGTGCCAGCAGCCAAGGAATCCGACTCCTAGCGGGAGTCGGGGACGAGCAGTACTTC. The chain carries TRBV4-2 and TRBJ2-7; 10 bases align to TRBD2. Trimming removed 1 base from V and 5 bases from J; junction bases left unmatched: 17. Germline-derived CDR1 and CDR2 are LGHNA and YNFKEQ. The CDR3 spans 19 residues.

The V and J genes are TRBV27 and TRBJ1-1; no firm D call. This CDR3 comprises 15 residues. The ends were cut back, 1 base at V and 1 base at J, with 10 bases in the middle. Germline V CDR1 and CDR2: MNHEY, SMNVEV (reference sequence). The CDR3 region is CASSLFETGNTEAFF. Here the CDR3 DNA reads TGTGCCAGCAGTTTATTCGAGACGGGGAACACTGAAGCTTTCTTT.

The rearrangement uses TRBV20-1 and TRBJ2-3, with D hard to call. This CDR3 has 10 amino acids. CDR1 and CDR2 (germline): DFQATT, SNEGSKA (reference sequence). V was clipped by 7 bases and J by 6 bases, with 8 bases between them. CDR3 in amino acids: CSVRSDTQYF. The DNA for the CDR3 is TGCAGTGTCCGGTCGGATACGCAGTATTTT.

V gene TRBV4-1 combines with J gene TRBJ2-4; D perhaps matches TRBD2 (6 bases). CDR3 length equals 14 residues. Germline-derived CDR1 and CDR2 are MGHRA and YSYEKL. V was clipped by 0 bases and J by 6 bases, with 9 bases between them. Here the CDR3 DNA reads TGCGCCAGCAGCCAAGAAGGAGGGCTAAACATTCAGTACTTC. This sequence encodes CASSQEGGLNIQYF.

In nucleotides, the CDR3 is TGTGCCAGCAGAAGCCATGACAGGGAAGCTTTCTTT. Translating it yields CASRSHDREAFF. V is TRBV6-5 and J is TRBJ1-1; the D gene is possibly TRBD1 (6 bases). The CDR3 sequence is 12 residues long. CDR1 and CDR2 from the germline V gene are MNHEY and SVGAGI. Trimming left V 6 bases short and J 8 bases short, with 13 bases between.

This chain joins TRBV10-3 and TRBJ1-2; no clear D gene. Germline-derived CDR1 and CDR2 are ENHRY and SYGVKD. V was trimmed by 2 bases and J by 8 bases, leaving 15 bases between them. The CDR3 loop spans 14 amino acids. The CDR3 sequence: CAISEKEAGVGYTF. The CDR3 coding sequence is TGTGCCATCAGTGAGAAAGAGGCCGGGGTGGGCTACACCTTC.

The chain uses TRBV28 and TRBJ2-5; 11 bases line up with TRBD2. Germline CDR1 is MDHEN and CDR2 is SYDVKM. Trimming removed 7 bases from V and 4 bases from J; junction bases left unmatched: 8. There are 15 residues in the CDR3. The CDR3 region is CASTGLAGIGETQYF. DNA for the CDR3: TGTGCCAGCACAGGACTAGCGGGCATTGGAGAGACCCAGTACTTC.

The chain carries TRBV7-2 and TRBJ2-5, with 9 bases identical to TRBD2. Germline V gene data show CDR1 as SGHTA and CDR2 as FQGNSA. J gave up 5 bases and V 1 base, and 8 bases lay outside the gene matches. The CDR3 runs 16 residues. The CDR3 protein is CASSLVGSGSGETQYF. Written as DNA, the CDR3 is TGTGCCAGCAGCTTAGTTGGTAGCGGGAGCGGTGAGACCCAGTACTTC.

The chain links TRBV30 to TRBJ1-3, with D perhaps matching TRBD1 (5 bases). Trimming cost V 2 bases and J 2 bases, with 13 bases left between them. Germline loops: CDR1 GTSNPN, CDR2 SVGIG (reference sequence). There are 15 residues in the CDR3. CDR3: CAWSPRVVTGNTIYF. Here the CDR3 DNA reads TGTGCCTGGAGTCCCAGGGTAGTCACTGGAAACACCATATATTTT. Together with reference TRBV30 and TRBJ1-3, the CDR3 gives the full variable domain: SQTIHQWPATLVQPVGSPLSLECTVEGTSNPNLYWYRQAAGRGLQLLFYSVGIGQISSEVPQNLSASRPQDRQFILSSKKLLLSDSGFYLCAWSPRVVTGNTIYFGEGSWLTVV.

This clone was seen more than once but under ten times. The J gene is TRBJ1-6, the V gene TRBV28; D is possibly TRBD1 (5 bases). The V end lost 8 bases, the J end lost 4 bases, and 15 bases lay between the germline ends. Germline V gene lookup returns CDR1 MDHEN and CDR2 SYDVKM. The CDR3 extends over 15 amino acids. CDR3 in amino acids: CASAPPGTYNSPLHF. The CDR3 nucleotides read TGTGCCAGCGCACCCCCCGGGACTTATAATTCACCCCTCCACTTT.

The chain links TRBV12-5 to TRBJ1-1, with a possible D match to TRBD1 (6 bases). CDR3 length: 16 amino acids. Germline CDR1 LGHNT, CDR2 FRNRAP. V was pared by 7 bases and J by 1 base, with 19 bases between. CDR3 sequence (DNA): TGTGCTAGTGCCACCATAGGGACATACGAGAACACTGAAGCTTTCTTT. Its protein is CASATIGTYENTEAFF.

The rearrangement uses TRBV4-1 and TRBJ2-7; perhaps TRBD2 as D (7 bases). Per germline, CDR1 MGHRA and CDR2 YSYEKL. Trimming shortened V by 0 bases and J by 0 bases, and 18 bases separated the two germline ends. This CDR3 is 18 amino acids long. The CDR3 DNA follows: TGCGCCAGCAGCCAAGAAGGGGGTATAGGCGGGAGCTCCTACGAGCAGTACTTC. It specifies CASSQEGGIGGSSYEQYF.

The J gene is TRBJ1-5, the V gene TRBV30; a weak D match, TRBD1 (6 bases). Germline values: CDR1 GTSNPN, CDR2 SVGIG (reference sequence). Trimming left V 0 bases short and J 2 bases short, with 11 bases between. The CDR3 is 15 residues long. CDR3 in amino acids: CAWSVRRGGNQPQHF. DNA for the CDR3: TGTGCCTGGAGTGTACGCAGGGGAGGCAATCAGCCCCAGCATTTT.

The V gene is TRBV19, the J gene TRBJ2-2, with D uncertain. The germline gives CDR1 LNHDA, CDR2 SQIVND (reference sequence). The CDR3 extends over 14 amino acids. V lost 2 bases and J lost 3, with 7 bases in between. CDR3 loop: CASSISRDTGELFF. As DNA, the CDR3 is TGTGCCAGTAGTATAAGCCGAGACACCGGGGAGCTGTTTTTT.

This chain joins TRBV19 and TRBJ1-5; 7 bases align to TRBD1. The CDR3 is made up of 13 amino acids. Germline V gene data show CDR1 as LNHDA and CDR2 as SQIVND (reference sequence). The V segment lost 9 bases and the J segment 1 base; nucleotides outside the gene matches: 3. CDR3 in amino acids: CASRQGSNQPQHF. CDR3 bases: TGTGCCAGCCGACAGGGAAGCAATCAGCCCCAGCATTTT.